These 9 T cell receptor beta chains originate from one sample sequenced in a study of cytomegalovirus exposure and HLA in healthy donors. The primer mix had 60 Vbeta and 13 Jbeta primers. Clones were sequenced by immunoSEQ multiplex PCR, and TCRdb holds only the in-frame ones, with some missing. The sample yields about 160,000 clones, 75% seen once. Specimen: PBMCs. The source is a woman in her forties or fifties in good health and CMV-seropositive.

The chain is built from TRBV2 and TRBJ2-5, with D possibly being TRBD1 (6 bases). Between the trimmed V and J ends, which lost 5 bases and 3 bases, there was a span of 7 bases. From germline, CDR1 is SNHLY and CDR2 FYNNEI. The CDR3 has 12 amino acids. The DNA for the CDR3 is TGTGCCAGCAGTAACAGGGAAGAGACCCAGTACTTC. It translates to CASSNREETQYF.

This clone came up a few times. The CDR3 sequence: CASSLGLGYNSPLHF. The CDR3 region has the DNA TGTGCCAGCAGCTTGGGACTTGGGTATAATTCACCCCTCCACTTT. J is TRBJ1-6 and V is TRBV5-4, with D unclear. Trimming removed 0 bases from V and 4 bases from J, with 8 bases in between. Per the germline V gene, CDR1 is SGHNT and CDR2 is YYREEE (reference sequence). CDR3 length: 15 amino acids.

This clone was detected only a few times. The rearrangement joins TRBV7-8 to TRBJ2-3; no definite D call. This CDR3 has 13 residues. The germline CDR1 and CDR2 sequences are SGHVS and FQNEAQ. The V gene lost 1 base and the J gene lost 4 bases, with 6 bases spanning the gap. This chain's CDR3 is CASSLVRADTQYF. For the CDR3, the DNA is TGTGCCAGCAGCTTAGTTCGAGCAGATACGCAGTATTTT.

The chain couples TRBV14 to TRBJ1-4, with D maybe TRBD1 (6 bases). The length of the CDR3 is 12 residues. The V end lost 6 bases, the J end lost 5 bases, and 7 bases lay between the germline ends. CDR1 and CDR2 from the germline V gene are SGHDN and FVKESK. CDR3 amino acids: CASSRGNEKLFF. The CDR3 bases are TGTGCCAGCAGTAGGGGGAATGAAAAACTGTTTTTT.

The V call is TRBV27, the J call TRBJ2-1, with a tentative D call TRBD1 (6 bases). Germline V lookup: CDR1 MNHEY, CDR2 SMNVEV (reference sequence). The length of the CDR3 is 17 residues. V was cut by 7 bases and J by 0 bases, with 19 bases left in between. The CDR3 coding sequence is TGTGCCAGCAAGGGGCCTGGACAGCTCTTCTCCTACAATGAGCAGTTCTTC. It yields the protein CASKGPGQLFSYNEQFF.

This clone was observed a few times. V and J are TRBV9 and TRBJ2-5; D gene ambiguous. Trimming cost V 1 base and J 2 bases, with 6 bases left between them. Germline V CDR1 and CDR2: SGDLS, YYNGEE. The CDR3 spans 13 residues. Written as DNA, the CDR3 is TGTGCCAGCAGCGTATCGCAGCAAGAGACCCAGTACTTC. This encodes CASSVSQQETQYF.

The chain is built from TRBV19 and TRBJ2-7; D perhaps matches TRBD2 (5 bases). Trimming pared 5 bases from V and 3 bases from J, leaving 17 bases between. The length of the CDR3 is 15 residues. Per germline, CDR1 LNHDA and CDR2 SQIVND (reference sequence). The CDR3 spells CASSLSPGRLYEQYF. The CDR3 coding sequence is TGTGCCAGTAGTTTGTCTCCGGGAAGACTCTACGAGCAGTACTTC.

This clone was seen many times. The chain couples TRBV11-2 to TRBJ1-1, with D unresolved. Germline V gene lookup returns CDR1 SGHAT and CDR2 FQNNGV. V shed 6 bases and J shed 9 bases, with 11 bases lying between them. The CDR3 contains 11 residues. DNA for the CDR3: TGTGCCAGCAGTTCAGAGGAGAAAGCTTTCTTT. The encoded protein is CASSSEEKAFF.

CDR3 protein: CASSERGDSNQPQHF. CDR3 nucleotides: TGTGCCAGCAGTGAACGCGGGGATAGCAATCAGCCCCAGCATTTT. The chain employs TRBV2 and TRBJ1-5, with D unclear. This CDR3 has 15 residues. Trimming cost V 2 bases and J 0 bases, with 8 bases left between them. Germline V gives CDR1 SNHLY, CDR2 FYNNEI.